The 25 T cell receptor beta chains in this list originate from one sample, sequenced in a study of shared clonotypes between healthy human individuals. Sequenced by immunoSEQ multiplex PCR; TCRdb stores in-frame clones only, minus some. The sample includes about 730,000 clones, approximately 72% of them seen just once. Material for sequencing was memory CD4+ T cells sorted from blood. The subset: CD45RA-negative fraction. These receptors were obtained from a woman aged 30 to 39 in good health.

This clone was counted a few times. The chain uses TRBV7-8 and TRBJ1-5; D is uncertain. Trimming took off 1 base at V and 1 base at J, with 14 bases between the two ends. Germline V lookup: CDR1 SGHVS, CDR2 FQNEAQ. The CDR3 contains 17 residues. DNA of the CDR3: TGTGCCAGCAGCTTAGTAGGCGGTCTCGGGAGCAATCAGCCCCAGCATTTT. Its translation: CASSLVGGLGSNQPQHF.

V and J are TRBV10-3 and TRBJ2-7; 10 bases line up with TRBD2. This CDR3 region has 12 residues. Germline CDR1 reads ENHRY; CDR2 reads SYGVKD. V lost 10 bases, J lost 2 bases, and 2 bases stayed unmatched. The CDR3 protein is CATGTSAYEQYF. The CDR3 nucleotides are TGTGCCACCGGGACTAGCGCCTACGAGCAGTACTTC.

The chain uses TRBV25-1 and TRBJ1-2; TRBD1 matches at 7 bases. CDR3 size: 14 residues. Per the germline V gene, CDR1 is MGHDK and CDR2 is SYGVNS. V gave up 7 bases and J gave up 4 bases; unmatched junction bases: 9. CDR3 nucleotide sequence: TGTGCCAGCACCTCGGGACAGAATGCCTATGGCTACACCTTC. Encoded protein: CASTSGQNAYGYTF.

The genes are TRBV19 and TRBJ1-5, with 7 bases identical to TRBD1. CDR3 length equals 13 residues. Germline CDR1 LNHDA, CDR2 SQIVND (reference sequence). J lost 4 bases, V lost 5 bases, and 2 bases had no gene match. For the CDR3, the DNA is TGTGCCAGTAGTGAACAGGGGAATCAGCCCCAGCATTTT. Translating gives CASSEQGNQPQHF.

The V gene is TRBV7-9, the J gene TRBJ2-1, with 8 nucleotides matching TRBD1. Per germline, CDR1 SEHNR and CDR2 FQNEAQ (reference sequence). This CDR3 region has 13 residues. V was clipped by 7 bases and J by 8 bases; unmatched bases: 7. CDR3 nucleotides: TGTGCCAGCACCTCCCTACAGGGGGATGAGCAGTTCTTC. As protein: CASTSLQGDEQFF.

The rearrangement uses TRBV18 and TRBJ1-1, with a weak D call TRBD1 (5 bases). Trimming left V 6 bases short and J 3 bases short, with 14 bases between. This CDR3 is built from 14 residues. In germline, CDR1 is KGHSH, CDR2 LQKENI. The CDR3: CASSPRGSYTEAFF. As DNA, the CDR3 is TGTGCCAGCTCCCCAAGGGGTTCCTACACTGAAGCTTTCTTT.

The rearrangement links TRBV2 to TRBJ2-7, with D maybe TRBD2 (6 bases). V was trimmed by 7 bases and J by 6 bases, leaving 25 bases between them. This CDR3 is 16 amino acids long. CDR1 is SNHLY, CDR2 FYNNEI, per germline. The CDR3 sequence is CASIERSGRGVGEQYF. DNA for the CDR3: TGTGCCAGCATCGAACGCTCTGGCCGCGGGGTGGGCGAGCAGTACTTC.

This clone was detected only a few times. The CDR3: CATPSKTEHSAPELHF. The CDR3 DNA reads TGTGCCACCCCCTCAAAGACGGAACATTCGGCCCCCGAGCTCCACTTT. V usage is TRBV27 and J usage is TRBJ1-6; D is undetermined. V was clipped by 10 bases and J by 16 bases, with 32 bases between them. The CDR3 is 16 residues long. CDR1 MNHEY and CDR2 SMNVEV come from the germline V gene (reference sequence).

The chain employs TRBV11-2 and TRBJ2-1, with 8 bases lining up with TRBD2. There are 14 residues in the CDR3. The V segment lost 8 bases and the J segment 2 bases; nucleotides outside the gene matches: 5. Germline lookup yields CDR1 SGHAT and CDR2 FQNNGV. The CDR3 sequence is CASCSSGPYNEQFF. Here the CDR3 DNA reads TGTGCCAGCTGTTCTAGCGGGCCCTACAATGAGCAGTTCTTC.

V usage is TRBV15 and J usage is TRBJ2-3; TRBD2 matches 14 bases. The CDR3 length is 18 residues. CDR1 and CDR2 (germline): LNHNV, YYDKDF (reference sequence). The J segment lost 4 bases and the V segment lost 4 bases, leaving 10 bases of the junction unmatched. Here the CDR3 DNA reads TGTGCCACCAGCACACCCCGACTAGCGGGAGGGCCGGCAGATACGCAGTATTTT. This gives the protein CATSTPRLAGGPADTQYF.

This clone was detected only once. The rearrangement links TRBV10-1 to TRBJ2-7, with 8 nucleotides matching TRBD2. This CDR3 is 14 amino acids long. Trimming took 6 bases from V and 3 from J; bases not matched to a gene: 7. Germline V gene lookup returns CDR1 WNHNN and CDR2 SYGVQD (reference sequence). CDR3 DNA: TGCGCCAGCAGGGGTGTAGCGGGACTCTACGAGCAGTACTTC. Amino acids: CASRGVAGLYEQYF.

CDR3 sequence (DNA): TGCGCCAGCAGCTTGGCCCAACGGCTCGGTTCGATCTACGAGCAGTACTTC. It specifies CASSLAQRLGSIYEQYF. V is TRBV5-1 and J is TRBJ2-7; no clear D. Trimming removed 0 bases from V and 3 bases from J, with 19 bases in between. The CDR3 is 17 amino acids. Germline V gene sequence: CDR1 SGHRS, CDR2 YFSETQ.

The chain has TRBV6-6 and TRBJ2-3, with a possible D match to TRBD1 (6 bases). Trimming took off 2 bases at V and 3 bases at J, with 12 bases between the two ends. This CDR3 spans 15 amino acids. Germline loops: CDR1 MNHNY, CDR2 SVGAGI (reference sequence). The CDR3 here is CASSYGQRGTDTQYF. The CDR3 DNA is TGTGCCAGCAGTTACGGACAGAGGGGTACAGATACGCAGTATTTT.

This clone was seen a few times. V usage is TRBV27 and J usage is TRBJ1-1; D gene ambiguous. The germline CDR1 and CDR2 sequences are MNHEY and SMNVEV (reference sequence). This CDR3 region has 14 residues. V lost 7 bases, J lost 1 base, and 13 bases lay in between. For the CDR3, the DNA is TGTGCCAGCACGGGTATAGGGCGGAACACTGAAGCTTTCTTT. Translated, it gives CASTGIGRNTEAFF.

The chain uses TRBV27 and TRBJ2-7; tentative D call: TRBD2 (5 bases). Germline CDR1 is MNHEY and CDR2 is SMNVEV (reference sequence). The CDR3 is made up of 14 amino acids. Trimming removed 5 bases at V and 4 bases at J, with 15 bases between. For the CDR3, the DNA is TGTGCCAGCAGTAAAAGGGAGAGGATATACGAGCAGTACTTC. Its translation is CASSKRERIYEQYF.

For the CDR3, the DNA is TGTGCCAGCAGCTTAGCGACAGGGCTCTACGGCTACACCTTC. This translates into CASSLATGLYGYTF. The chain carries TRBV7-9 and TRBJ1-2; TRBD1 matches 7 bases. V lost 0 bases to trimming and J lost 8 bases; unmatched junction nucleotides: 6. Germline V CDR1 and CDR2: SEHNR, FQNEAQ (reference sequence). This CDR3 contains 14 residues.

This chain joins TRBV15 and TRBJ2-7, with D maybe TRBD2 (6 bases). CDR3 length: 15 residues. V gave up 1 base and J gave up 1 base, with 11 bases separating them. Germline CDR1 reads LNHNV; CDR2 reads YYDKDF (reference sequence). The CDR3 DNA is TGTGCCACCAGCAGAGGGAGGGGCCCGTCCTACGAGCAGTACTTC. Translated: CATSRGRGPSYEQYF.

This chain connects TRBV5-4 to TRBJ1-1, with no clear D. Germline V gene lookup returns CDR1 SGHNT and CDR2 YYREEE (reference sequence). The CDR3 covers 12 residues. Trimming took off 2 bases at V and 4 bases at J, with 6 bases between the two ends. CDR3 amino acids: CASSLGSTEAFF. The CDR3 DNA reads TGTGCCAGCAGCTTAGGGTCCACTGAAGCTTTCTTT.

The CDR3 protein is CASSLGGGPQHF. The CDR3, as DNA: TGTGCCAGCAGCCTTGGAGGGGGGCCCCAGCATTTT. The chain carries TRBV2 and TRBJ1-5; maybe TRBD1 (6 bases). Germline lookup yields CDR1 SNHLY and CDR2 FYNNEI. The CDR3 spans 12 residues. The ends were cut back, 6 bases at V and 9 bases at J, with 12 bases in the middle. Supplemented by reference TRBV2 and TRBJ1-5, the full variable domain reads EPEVTQTPSHQVTQMGQEVILRCVPISNHLYFYWYRQILGQKVEFLVSFYNNEISEKSEIFDDQFSVERPDGSNFTLKIRSTKLEDSAMYFCASSLGGGPQHFGDGTRLSIL.

CDR3 loop: CASSWTSGSRNNEQFF. CDR3 DNA sequence: TGCGCCAGCAGCTGGACTAGCGGGAGTAGGAACAATGAGCAGTTCTTC. This rearrangement joins TRBV5-1 to TRBJ2-1; 13 bases align to TRBD2. Germline assignment: CDR1 SGHRS and CDR2 YFSETQ. This CDR3 is 16 amino acids long. V trimming: 3 bases; J trimming: 5 bases; junction bases outside the gene matches: 5.

This chain connects TRBV6-4 to TRBJ2-2; D is undetermined. Trimming took 7 bases from V and 3 from J, leaving 12 bases between them. The CDR3 has 14 amino acids. CDR1 and CDR2 from the germline V gene are MRHNA and SNTAGT. CDR3 sequence: CASKALTDTGELFF. CDR3 coding DNA: TGTGCCAGCAAAGCTTTGACTGACACCGGGGAGCTGTTTTTT.

V usage is TRBV6-5 and J usage is TRBJ1-2; 7 nucleotides align to TRBD1. Trimming removed 2 bases from V and 5 bases from J; junction bases left unmatched: 5. Germline-derived CDR1 and CDR2 are MNHEY and SVGAGI. The CDR3 extends over 14 amino acids. The CDR3 sequence is CASSYDGTAYGYTF. In DNA, the CDR3 is TGTGCCAGCAGTTACGACGGGACAGCGTATGGCTACACCTTC.

This clone was seen only a few times. V and J are TRBV19 and TRBJ2-3, with a possible D match to TRBD2 (5 bases). With 0 bases removed from V and 5 bases from J, the gap between germline ends came to 6 bases. CDR1 is LNHDA and CDR2 is SQIVND in the germline V gene (reference sequence). The CDR3 extends over 13 amino acids. The CDR3 here is CASSIDRGDTQYF. The CDR3, as DNA: TGTGCCAGTAGTATAGATCGGGGAGATACGCAGTATTTT.

This sequence joins TRBV6-5 and TRBJ1-1; the D gene is possibly TRBD1 (5 bases). The V gene's germline CDR1 is MNHEY and CDR2 SVGAGI. The CDR3 has 13 amino acids. The germline V and J ends were trimmed by 4 bases and 1 base, with 7 bases remaining between them. CDR3 nucleotides: TGTGCCAGCAGTTGGGGCGGGAACACTGAAGCTTTCTTT. Amino acid sequence: CASSWGGNTEAFF.

This clone was seen more than once but under ten times. The genes are TRBV5-4 and TRBJ1-1; D call uncertain. The CDR3 has 13 residues. Trimming stripped 0 bases from V and 8 bases from J, with 11 bases between. Germline V gives CDR1 SGHNT, CDR2 YYREEE (reference sequence). CDR3: CASSLASGREAFF. CDR3 coding DNA: TGTGCCAGCAGCTTGGCCTCGGGTCGGGAAGCTTTCTTT.